The 28 T cell receptor beta chains below all came from one sample that was sequenced in a study of CXCR3-negative and CXCR3-positive naive CD8 T cells. Study outcomes and limitations: The study found more hydrophobic TRB CDR3s in CXCR3-positive naive cells than in CXCR3-negative naive cells.

Antigens for these TCRs are unknown. UMI-tagged TRB cDNA libraries were built via 5' RACE. TCRdb reanalyzed the 5' RACE reads, giving one entry per CDR3 protein sequence and no DNA. The sample totals approximately 120,000 distinct CDR3 sequences; its top ten clones hold around 0.35%. The sample taken for sequencing was naive CXCR3+ CD8+ T cells from blood. Noted subset: CD45RO-CCR7+CD27+CD95- naive CD8+ T cells expressing CXCR3 (TNR3+). Receptors originate from a human donor in good health. Some clones in this sample may be carry-over from other donors' samples.

The rearrangement links TRBV4-1 to TRBJ1-4. Germline V gene lookup returns CDR1 MGHRA and CDR2 YSYEKL. CDR3 length equals 17 residues. CDR3 in amino acids: CASSPHAGQPGGEKLFF.

The rearrangement joins TRBV29-1 to TRBJ2-7; TCRdb outputs TRBD1, but without DNA this stays unchecked. Germline V gene data show CDR1 as SQVTM and CDR2 as ANQGSEA. This CDR3 is built from 12 residues. CDR3 region: CSAGGGPYEQYF.

The chain recombines TRBV12-3 or TRBV12-4 with TRBJ1-5. The CDR3 extends over 15 amino acids. The CDR3 spells CASSLSGYSNQPQHF.

The rearrangement links TRBV20-1 to TRBJ2-7; TCRdb gives TRBD1 as the D gene, but with no DNA this cannot be confirmed. The CDR3 length is 14 residues. Looked up from germline, CDR1 is DFQATT and CDR2 is SNEGSKA (reference sequence). CDR3 in amino acids: CSARAGGGFYEQYF.

The J gene is TRBJ2-1, the V gene TRBV29-1; TCRdb outputs TRBD1, but without DNA this stays unchecked. This CDR3 region has 14 residues. Germline lookup yields CDR1 SQVTM and CDR2 ANQGSEA. CDR3 sequence: CSVQTGANYNEQFF.

The V and J genes are TRBV5-1 and TRBJ2-2; TCRdb outputs TRBD1, but without DNA this stays unchecked. This CDR3 has 13 residues. Germline-derived CDR1 and CDR2 are SGHRS and YFSETQ. CDR3 amino acids: CATQDRNTGELFF.

The chain is built from TRBV7-9 and TRBJ2-1; with no DNA, the TCRdb D assignment of TRBD2 cannot be verified. Germline loops: CDR1 SEHNR, CDR2 FQNEAQ (reference sequence). This CDR3 has 15 amino acids. The CDR3 loop reads CASSLGPVPYNEQFF.

J is TRBJ2-2 and V is TRBV4-2; there is no DNA to check the TCRdb D call of TRBD1. This CDR3 is built from 16 residues. CDR1 and CDR2 from the germline V gene are LGHNA and YNFKEQ. The CDR3 sequence: CASSPRQGGNTGELFF.

V usage is TRBV9 and J usage is TRBJ2-7; checking the TCRdb D call of TRBD1 is not possible without DNA. The CDR3 is made up of 13 amino acids. CDR1 is SGDLS, CDR2 YYNGEE, per germline. This CDR3 reads CASSLGGAQEQYF.

The V gene is TRBV29-1, the J gene TRBJ2-7; there is no DNA to check the TCRdb D call of TRBD1. Germline-derived CDR1 and CDR2 are SQVTM and ANQGSEA. This CDR3 contains 14 residues. CDR3 loop: CSVETPERDYEQYF.

The chain recombines TRBV4-1 with TRBJ2-7. The CDR3 has 14 amino acids. The germline gives CDR1 MGHRA, CDR2 YSYEKL. This CDR3 reads CASSQDTLNYEQYF.

This rearrangement joins TRBV5-1 to TRBJ2-2; the TCRdb D gene call, TRBD2, has no DNA to confirm it. The CDR3 extends over 15 amino acids. The germline gives CDR1 SGHRS, CDR2 YFSETQ. The CDR3 protein is CASSLAGGNTGELFF.

This sequence joins TRBV27 and TRBJ1-1; absent DNA, TCRdb's TRBD1 call cannot be checked. This CDR3 contains 17 residues. Per the germline V gene, CDR1 is MNHEY and CDR2 is SMNVEV (reference sequence). CDR3 region: CASSLTGTVIWNTEAFF.

The rearrangement links TRBV5-1 to TRBJ2-3; TCRdb proposes TRBD2, but this gene call is untestable without DNA. Germline V gene data show CDR1 as SGHRS and CDR2 as YFSETQ. The CDR3 contains 16 residues. The CDR3 reads CASSSGLAGVTDTQYF.

This rearrangement joins TRBV3-1 to TRBJ1-2; TCRdb picks TRBD1, but there is no DNA to check that call. CDR1 and CDR2 (germline): LGHDT, YNNKEL (reference sequence). The CDR3 sequence is 14 residues long. This CDR3 reads CASSRRTGVGGYTF.

The chain carries TRBV29-1 and TRBJ2-7; the D call of TRBD2 rests on TCRdb alone, since no DNA is present to check it. Germline V lookup: CDR1 SQVTM, CDR2 ANQGSEA. The CDR3 runs 15 residues. The CDR3: CSALLAGGRPYEQYF.

The chain joins TRBV23-1 to TRBJ2-2. TRBV23-1 is reported as an ORF; its role is uncertain. The CDR3 runs 13 residues. The CDR3 here is CASSPPRTGELFF.

The gene calls are TRBV7-2 and TRBJ2-5; TCRdb picks TRBD2, but there is no DNA to check that call. The germline CDR1 and CDR2 sequences are SGHTA and FQGNSA. This CDR3 has 15 amino acids. The chain's CDR3 is CASSLASGRGETQYF.

The chain is built from TRBV1 and TRBJ1-2; TCRdb names TRBD1, which stays unverified in the absence of DNA. TRBV1 is marked as a pseudogene. The CDR3 spans 14 residues. The CDR3 sequence is CTSSQGDRGWGYTF.

The chain uses TRBV12-3 or TRBV12-4 and TRBJ2-4; TCRdb's D call of TRBD1 is untestable without DNA. The CDR3 spans 15 residues. CDR3 sequence: CASSEDRGAKNIQYF.

J is TRBJ2-5 and V is TRBV6-5. Germline V gene lookup returns CDR1 MNHEY and CDR2 SVGAGI. The CDR3 consists of 14 residues. The CDR3 spells CASSYFGSQETQYF.

V and J are TRBV27 and TRBJ1-5; TCRdb outputs TRBD1, but without DNA this stays unchecked. This CDR3 is built from 13 residues. Germline lookup yields CDR1 MNHEY and CDR2 SMNVEV (reference sequence). This CDR3 reads CASSGAVGQPQHF.

V and J are TRBV19 and TRBJ2-7; absent DNA, TCRdb's TRBD2 call cannot be checked. Germline loops: CDR1 LNHDA, CDR2 SQIVND (reference sequence). CDR3 length: 15 amino acids. CDR3 in amino acids: CASSIGTSSSYEQYF.

The chain combines TRBV29-1 with TRBJ2-7; TCRdb names TRBD2, which stays unverified in the absence of DNA. Germline CDR1 and CDR2: SQVTM and ANQGSEA. The CDR3 loop spans 11 amino acids. This chain's CDR3 is CSVDNSGLHFF.

The CDR3 sequence: CATSDSQFPYNEQFF. The V call is TRBV24-1, the J call TRBJ2-1. The V gene's germline CDR1 is KGHDR and CDR2 SFDVKD. The CDR3 has 15 residues.

The chain recombines TRBV9 with TRBJ2-6. This CDR3 is built from 16 residues. Per germline, CDR1 SGDLS and CDR2 YYNGEE. This chain's CDR3 is CASSVGGVVGANVLTF. The full variable domain, in which reference TRBV9 and TRBJ2-6 provide the parts outside the CDR3, is DSGVTQTPKHLITATGQRVTLRCSPRSGDLSVYWYQQSLDQGLQFLIQYYNGEERAKGNILERFSAQQFPDLHSELNLSSLELGDSALYFCASSVGGVVGANVLTFGAGSRLTVL.

The J gene is TRBJ1-5, the V gene TRBV25-1. The CDR3 totals 12 residues. Looked up from germline, CDR1 is MGHDK and CDR2 is SYGVNS. The CDR3 sequence: CASSESNQPQHF.

The V and J genes are TRBV7-9 and TRBJ2-7; TCRdb picks TRBD2, but there is no DNA to check that call. This CDR3 is 13 amino acids long. Germline V gene lookup returns CDR1 SEHNR and CDR2 FQNEAQ (reference sequence). The CDR3 region is CASSLASRSEQYF. Full variable domain (outside the CDR3, taken from reference TRBV7-9 and TRBJ2-7): DTGVSQNPRHKITKRGQNVTFRCDPISEHNRLYWYRQTLGQGPEFLTYFQNEAQLEKSRLLSDRFSAERPKGSFSTLEIQRTEQGDSAMYLCASSLASRSEQYFGPGTRLTVT.